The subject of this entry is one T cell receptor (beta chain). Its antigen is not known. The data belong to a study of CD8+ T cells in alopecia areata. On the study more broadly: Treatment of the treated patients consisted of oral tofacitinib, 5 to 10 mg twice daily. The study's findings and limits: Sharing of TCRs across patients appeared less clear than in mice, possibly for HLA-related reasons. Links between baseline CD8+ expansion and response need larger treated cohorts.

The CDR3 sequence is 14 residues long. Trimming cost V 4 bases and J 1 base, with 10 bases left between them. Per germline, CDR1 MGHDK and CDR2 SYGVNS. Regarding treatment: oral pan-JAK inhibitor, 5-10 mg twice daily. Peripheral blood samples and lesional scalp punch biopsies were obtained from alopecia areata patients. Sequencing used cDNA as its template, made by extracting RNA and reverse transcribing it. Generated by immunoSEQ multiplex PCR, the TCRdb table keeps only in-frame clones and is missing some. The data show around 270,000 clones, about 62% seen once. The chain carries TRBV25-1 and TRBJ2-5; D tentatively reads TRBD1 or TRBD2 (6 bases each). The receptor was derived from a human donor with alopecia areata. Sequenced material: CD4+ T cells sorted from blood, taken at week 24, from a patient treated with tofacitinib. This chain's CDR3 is CASSAPGAQETQYF. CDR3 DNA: TGTGCCAGCAGTGCCCCGGGGGCCCAAGAGACCCAGTACTTC.